What follows describes a single T cell receptor (delta chain). The protein TCRdb lists belongs to a much larger clone and differs from this DNA's translation at residue 9, which points to a read error; the protein shown is made from the DNA. The sample belongs to a study of γδ T cells in repeated Plasmodium falciparum infection. Background on the study: The natural-infection arm compared Malian children under seasonal malaria with matched Australian children. Some Malian samples span acute malaria episodes; others come from no-transmission periods.

Germline lookup yields CDR1 TVYSNPD and CDR2 GDNSRS (reference sequence). Deletions cut 0 bases from V and 1 base from J, with 21 bases between. CDR3 length equals 17 residues. TRG and TRD sequences were obtained from every sorted gammadelta sample. TCRdb reanalysed the multiplex PCR reads with CATT. Found here are tens of thousands of delta-chain clones, about 2% of them singletons; the top ten hold 24%. Vgamma9/Vdelta2+ and Vdelta2-negative gammadelta T cells were flow-sorted from PBMC for bulk sequencing. The sequenced sample was gamma-delta T cells from blood. The chain is built from TRDV3 and TRDJ1; D perhaps matches TRDD2 (6 bases). The receptor was isolated from a pool of human donors (malaria-infected and uninfected, not separated). For the CDR3, the DNA is TGTGCCTTTAGTAGGGTCCTACTGCGGGGAATCACCGATAAACTCATCTTT. It codes for CAFSRVLLRGITDKLIF.